A single sample gave rise to the 14 T cell receptor beta chains below, sequenced in a study of TIL therapy for anti-PD-1-resistant metastatic lung cancer. As for time point: pre-treatment sample, taken before nivolumab and TIL therapy. Most excised metastases sampled were pleural nodules or supraclavicular lymph nodes. The libraries were made with immunoSEQ v3. The table came from immunoSEQ multiplex PCR; TCRdb's copy has only in-frame clones and leaves some out. Here the sample spans just over 25,000 clones, over 60% being singletons. Material: tumor tissue, obtained at baseline. Every receptor here comes from a person aged 25 to 85 with non-small cell lung cancer.

This clone has a handful of counts. The J gene is TRBJ1-1, the V gene TRBV6-1; perhaps TRBD1 as D (5 bases). CDR1 and CDR2 from the germline V gene are MNHNS and SASEGT. The V end lost 6 bases, the J end lost 3 bases, and 17 bases lay between the germline ends. The CDR3 has 15 amino acids. The CDR3 loop reads CASSQRKGTDTEAFF. The CDR3 DNA is TGTGCCAGCAGCCAAAGGAAGGGGACGGACACTGAAGCTTTCTTT.

V usage is TRBV5-4 and J usage is TRBJ2-7; tentative D call: TRBD1 (6 bases). V was trimmed by 2 bases and J by 2 bases, leaving 11 bases between them. The CDR3 sequence is 14 residues long. The germline V gene has CDR1 SGHNT and CDR2 YYREEE (reference sequence). For the CDR3, the DNA is TGTGCCAGCAGCTTAACACAGGGTACCTACGAGCAGTACTTC. As protein: CASSLTQGTYEQYF.

This sequence joins TRBV6-5 and TRBJ1-5, with TRBD1 as a possible D gene (6 bases). Germline loops: CDR1 MNHEY, CDR2 SVGAGI. The CDR3 spans 15 residues. V gave up 6 bases and J gave up 4 bases, with 16 bases separating them. The CDR3, as DNA: TGTGCCAGCAGCACAGGGATGGGTGGGAATCAGCCCCAGCATTTT. Amino acid sequence: CASSTGMGGNQPQHF.

The chain joins TRBV9 to TRBJ2-6; tentatively, D is TRBD1 or TRBD2 (5 bases each). The V end was cut by 5 bases, the J end by 0 bases, with 12 bases between. CDR3 length: 16 residues. Germline assignment: CDR1 SGDLS and CDR2 YYNGEE. This CDR3 reads CASSLEGNSGANVLTF. The CDR3 DNA is TGTGCCAGCAGTTTAGAGGGGAACTCTGGGGCCAACGTCCTGACTTTC.

This clone was seen a single time. The chain carries TRBV11-3 and TRBJ2-5, with unresolved D. V shed 5 bases and J shed 1 base, with 11 bases lying between them. Germline CDR1 reads SGHNT; CDR2 reads YENEEA. CDR3 size: 14 residues. Here the CDR3 reads CASSNRPVQETQYF. CDR3 DNA sequence: TGTGCCAGCAGCAACCGCCCCGTCCAAGAGACCCAGTACTTC.

The chain has TRBV5-1 and TRBJ2-3; D gene unclear. The V gene's germline CDR1 is SGHRS and CDR2 YFSETQ. Trimming pared 1 base from V and 0 bases from J, leaving 6 bases between. The CDR3 covers 14 residues. CDR3 in amino acids: CASSLLTSTDTQYF. As DNA, the CDR3 is TGCGCCAGCAGCTTGCTTACAAGCACAGATACGCAGTATTTT.

This chain joins TRBV7-7 and TRBJ2-1; D is possibly TRBD2 (8 bases). CDR3 length equals 15 residues. The V end was cut by 5 bases, the J end by 5 bases, with 16 bases between. Germline V gene sequence: CDR1 SSHAT, CDR2 FNYEAQ (reference sequence). CDR3 sequence (DNA): TGTGCCAGCAGCCGGGGGGGGGACAGAAACAATGAGCAGTTCTTC. Translating gives CASSRGGDRNNEQFF.

V and J are TRBV14 and TRBJ1-2; D gene ambiguous. CDR3 length: 13 residues. The V and J ends lost 2 bases and 3 bases respectively, with 7 bases between them. The germline CDR1 and CDR2 sequences are SGHDN and FVKESK. This CDR3 reads CASSQTAHYGYTF. The CDR3 DNA follows: TGTGCCAGCAGCCAAACAGCCCACTATGGCTACACCTTC.

CDR3 sequence: CASSQEDGTPDIQYF. The CDR3 nucleotides are TGCGCCAGCAGCCAAGAGGACGGGACTCCCGACATTCAGTACTTC. This chain uses TRBV4-1 with TRBJ2-4; D might be TRBD2 (6 bases). The V end was cut by 0 bases, the J end by 8 bases, with 14 bases between. The CDR3 runs to 15 residues. Germline V gene sequence: CDR1 MGHRA, CDR2 YSYEKL.

V gene TRBV5-4 combines with J gene TRBJ1-2, with 7 nucleotides matching TRBD1. V shed 4 bases, J shed 7 bases, and the junction held 10 bases outside the gene matches. Germline V gene lookup returns CDR1 SGHNT and CDR2 YYREEE (reference sequence). The CDR3 totals 14 residues. Written as DNA, the CDR3 is TGTGCCAGCAGCCTAGACAGGGACAGAAGTGGCTACACCTTC. Protein product: CASSLDRDRSGYTF.

This sequence joins TRBV4-2 and TRBJ1-4; 8 bases align to TRBD1. V was pared by 5 bases and J by 2 bases, with 4 bases of the junction left unmatched. Per the germline V gene, CDR1 is LGHNA and CDR2 is YNFKEQ. The CDR3 covers 15 residues. The CDR3 sequence: CASSARQGTNEKLFF. CDR3 DNA: TGTGCCAGCAGCGCCCGACAGGGGACTAATGAAAAACTGTTTTTT.

The chain has TRBV7-2 and TRBJ1-2; possibly TRBD1 for D (5 bases). CDR1 is SGHTA, CDR2 FQGNSA, per germline. This CDR3 has 15 residues. V lost 1 base and J 5 bases, leaving 14 bases between the germline ends. CDR3 residues: CASSLDWQGPYGYTF. In nucleotides, the CDR3 is TGTGCCAGCAGCTTAGATTGGCAGGGACCATATGGCTACACCTTC.

The gene calls are TRBV14 and TRBJ2-2; 10 bases line up with TRBD2. The germline gives CDR1 SGHDN, CDR2 FVKESK. Germline trimming cut 1 base from V and 6 bases from J; bases unmatched to any gene: 11. The CDR3 length is 18 residues. This chain's CDR3 is CASSQGVAGGHSSGELFF. DNA for the CDR3: TGTGCCAGCAGCCAAGGGGTAGCGGGGGGCCACAGTTCCGGGGAGCTGTTTTTT.

In this sample, this clone turned up a few times. The rearrangement uses TRBV2 and TRBJ1-1; no reliable D call. CDR3 length equals 13 residues. Per germline, CDR1 SNHLY and CDR2 FYNNEI. Between the trimmed V and J ends, which lost 1 base and 7 bases, there was a span of 10 bases. The CDR3 sequence: CASSEVKGIEAFF. For the CDR3, the DNA is TGTGCCAGCAGTGAAGTCAAGGGTATTGAAGCTTTCTTT.